This TCR beta chain is drawn from a study of regulatory T cells in long-lasting Graves disease. Germline CDR1 and CDR2: LNHDA and SQIVND (reference sequence). V was clipped by 3 bases and J by 4 bases, with 12 bases between them. The CDR3 runs 14 residues. Time point in this sample: newly diagnosed GD, antithyroid drugs for less than 3 months. PBMCs were the source of the RNA used for TCR sequencing. This clonotype was counted a few times. The antigen is not known. Regarding the study as a whole: Having only a small sample size may have limited accuracy.

In building TCR beta libraries, iRepertoire HTBI primers were used together with Arm-PCR of CDR3 regions. MiXCR, applied by TCRdb to the multiplex PCR reads, yields one record per CDR3 protein. Among around 450,000 distinct CDR3 sequences listed, 15% were seen once. The sample was also reused in another study, on T cells in Graves' hyperthyroidism and ophthalmopathy. From that study: In patients aged 18 to 65, hyperthyroidism was newly diagnosed, with duration under 2 months. Diagnoses were made from clinical symptoms, serum measures (thyroxine and TRAb), thyroid ultrasound and orbital computed tomography. The HTBI primer set drove a first-round RT-PCR of the TCR CDR3.

The sequencing here drew on peripheral blood mononuclear cells (PBMCs), taken at new diagnosis, from a patient treated with antithyroid drugs. The V gene is TRBV19, the J gene TRBJ1-1, with unresolved D. This TCR was sampled from a woman in her 30s with Graves disease. This CDR3 is CASSMSSGGTEAFF. CDR3 coding DNA: TGTGCCAGTAGTATGTCCTCGGGAGGCACTGAAGCTTTCTTT.